Listed here are 13 T cell receptor beta chains from one sample, sequenced in a study of blood T cell repertoires in COVID-19. Profiled with immunoSEQ multiplex PCR; TCRdb holds only in-frame clones, not every one. The sample records approximately 330,000 clones, roughly 87% being singletons. Sequencing input: peripheral blood. The receptors derive from a man aged 30 to 39 with COVID-19, enrolled during active disease.

The chain links TRBV2 to TRBJ1-2, with D perhaps TRBD1 (5 bases). V gave up 3 bases and J gave up 12 bases, with 17 bases separating them. CDR1 and CDR2 (germline): SNHLY, FYNNEI. This CDR3 is 13 amino acids long. Here the CDR3 DNA reads TGTGCCAGCAGTGAGGAGGGACGGGTCGCCGACACCTTC. It yields the protein CASSEEGRVADTF.

V is TRBV7-2 and J is TRBJ2-7, with TRBD1 matching over 7 bases. The germline CDR1 and CDR2 sequences are SGHTA and FQGNSA. With V trimmed by 5 bases and J by 2 bases, 6 bases remained unmatched. The CDR3 has 14 residues. This chain's CDR3 is CASSPQGLPYEQYF. CDR3 nucleotide sequence: TGTGCCAGCAGCCCACAGGGGCTACCCTACGAGCAGTACTTC.

The chain recombines TRBV6-6 with TRBJ1-6; D gene unclear. Germline V gene lookup returns CDR1 MNHNY and CDR2 SVGAGI (reference sequence). The CDR3 sequence is 13 residues long. The V end was cut by 6 bases, the J end by 10 bases, with 13 bases between. CDR3 sequence (DNA): TGTGCCAGCAGCCCGGGAGGGAAGTCACCCCTCCACTTT. Translated, it gives CASSPGGKSPLHF.

This chain's CDR3 is CATSREYRQGGGYTF. The CDR3 region has the DNA TGTGCCACCAGCAGAGAATACAGGCAGGGAGGCGGCTACACCTTC. V is TRBV15 and J is TRBJ1-2; tentative D call: TRBD1 (5 bases). The V gene's germline CDR1 is LNHNV and CDR2 YYDKDF (reference sequence). V was clipped by 0 bases and J by 8 bases, with 16 bases between them. This CDR3 region has 15 residues. Full variable domain (outside the CDR3, taken from reference TRBV15 and TRBJ1-2): DAMVIQNPRYQVTQFGKPVTLSCSQTLNHNVMYWYQQKSSQAPKLLFHYYDKDFNNEADTPDNFQSRRPNTSFCFLDIRSPGLGDTAMYLCATSREYRQGGGYTFGSGTRLTVV.

The chain is built from TRBV11-1 and TRBJ1-6; TRBD1 matches 7 bases. V was pared by 6 bases and J by 9 bases, with 2 bases of the junction left unmatched. The CDR3 is made up of 12 amino acids. Germline CDR1 reads SGHAT; CDR2 reads FQDESV (reference sequence). DNA for the CDR3: TGTGCCAGCAGTCGACAGGGTTCACCCCTCCACTTT. This gives the protein CASSRQGSPLHF.

This sequence joins TRBV27 and TRBJ1-5, with a possible D match to TRBD1 (5 bases). Trimming took off 6 bases at V and 4 bases at J, with 10 bases between the two ends. Germline V gene lookup returns CDR1 MNHEY and CDR2 SMNVEV (reference sequence). This CDR3 is 13 amino acids long. The CDR3 here is CASSWGLNQPQHF. The DNA for the CDR3 is TGTGCCAGCAGCTGGGGACTTAATCAGCCCCAGCATTTT.

This clone was detected only a few times. The V and J genes are TRBV27 and TRBJ1-5; no reliable D call. The CDR3 length is 12 residues. CDR1 and CDR2 from the germline V gene are MNHEY and SMNVEV (reference sequence). V was shortened by 3 bases and J by 6 bases, with 6 bases between the two germline ends. The CDR3 is CASSFAGQPQHF. The CDR3 DNA reads as TGTGCCAGCAGTTTTGCGGGTCAGCCCCAGCATTTT.

V usage is TRBV18 and J usage is TRBJ1-4; tentative D call: TRBD1 (6 bases). V dropped 5 bases and J dropped 3 bases, with 13 bases sitting between them. Germline CDR1 is KGHSH and CDR2 is LQKENI. There are 15 residues in the CDR3. CDR3 sequence (DNA): TGTGCCAGCTCAACTAACAGGGTACCTAATGAAAAACTGTTTTTT. This encodes CASSTNRVPNEKLFF.

The chain couples TRBV9 to TRBJ1-2; 8 bases are a match to TRBD1. J gave up 6 bases and V 1 base, and 2 bases lay outside the gene matches. CDR1 SGDLS and CDR2 YYNGEE come from the germline V gene. This CDR3 contains 13 residues. In DNA, the CDR3 is TGTGCCAGCAGCGTATCAGGGGGCCATGGCTACACCTTC. It yields the protein CASSVSGGHGYTF.

The chain combines TRBV5-1 with TRBJ1-3; D might be TRBD1 (5 bases). CDR3 length equals 15 residues. V gave up 2 bases and J gave up 0 bases, with 9 bases separating them. Germline CDR1 is SGHRS and CDR2 is YFSETQ. The CDR3 loop reads CASSLDSHSGNTIYF. The DNA for the CDR3 is TGCGCCAGCAGCTTAGACAGTCACTCTGGAAACACCATATATTTT.

The J gene is TRBJ2-7, the V gene TRBV4-3; 7 positions agree with TRBD2. The CDR3 length is 15 residues. Germline CDR1 LGHNA, CDR2 YSLEER. V lost 0 bases, J lost 3 bases, and 5 bases stayed unmatched. The CDR3 protein is CASSQDRAGYYEQYF. In DNA, the CDR3 is TGCGCCAGCAGCCAAGATCGAGCGGGGTACTACGAGCAGTACTTC.

The chain carries TRBV28 and TRBJ1-2; 10 positions agree with TRBD1. CDR1 and CDR2 from the germline V gene are MDHEN and SYDVKM. J gave up 8 bases and V 5 bases, and 11 bases lay outside the gene matches. This CDR3 is 15 amino acids long. Here the CDR3 DNA reads TGTGCCAGCAGTGACACCGGGACAGGGGACAAAGGCTACACCTTC. Protein sequence: CASSDTGTGDKGYTF.

This chain uses TRBV25-1 with TRBJ2-1, with a possible D match to TRBD2 (5 bases). From germline, CDR1 is MGHDK and CDR2 SYGVNS. CDR3 length: 14 amino acids. V lost 7 bases, J lost 2 bases, and 12 bases lay in between. CDR3 sequence (DNA): TGTGCCAGCACTCCACTAGGGCCCTACAATGAGCAGTTCTTC. Residues: CASTPLGPYNEQFF. The full variable domain, completed using reference TRBV25-1 and TRBJ2-1, is EADIYQTPRYLVIGTGKKITLECSQTMGHDKMYWYQQDPGMELHLIHYSYGVNSTEKGDLSSESTVSRIRTEHFPLTLESARPSHTSQYLCASTPLGPYNEQFFGPGTRLTVL.